One and the same sample provided the 9 T cell receptor beta chains below, sequenced in a study of T cells in Graves' hyperthyroidism and ophthalmopathy (dated by TCRdb to 2018 to 2020). Library creation used multiplex PCR. Sequencing was performed on an Illumina HiSeq 2000. The TCR beta CDR3 regions were amplified from the RNA transcripts. A first-round RT-PCR of the TCR CDR3 used the HTBI primer set with the Qiagen OneStep RT-PCR kit. The public reads were quality trimmed at Q25 with fastp and then assembled into clones with MiXCR by TCRdb, keeping productive beta chains. Each CDR3 protein gets just one entry, which takes the most common genes and DNA from the rows behind it. The sample yields around 500,000 distinct CDR3 sequences; approximately 15% were counted once. The biggest ten clones account for around 17% of the sample. The specimen was blood. These receptors all come from a woman younger than 35 with Graves' hyperthyroidism.

CDR3 region: CSARVRPVISADTQYF. In DNA, the CDR3 is TGCAGTGCTAGAGTGAGGCCAGTAATATCAGCAGATACGCAGTATTTT. This sequence joins TRBV20-1 and TRBJ2-3; D is undetermined. CDR1 is DFQATT and CDR2 is SNEGSKA in the germline V gene (reference sequence). CDR3 size: 16 residues. Between the trimmed V and J ends, which lost 1 base and 4 bases, there was a span of 18 bases.

This clonotype has more than one count but fewer than ten. The gene calls are TRBV7-3 and TRBJ1-1, with D hard to call. The CDR3 contains 11 residues. V lost 3 bases to trimming and J lost 7 bases, with 6 bases between them. Germline CDR1 is SGHTA and CDR2 is FQGTGA. The CDR3 protein is CASSFTYEAFF. CDR3 sequence (DNA): TGTGCCAGCAGCTTTACGTATGAAGCTTTCTTT. Drawing the rest from reference TRBV7-3 and TRBJ1-1, the complete variable domain is GAGVSQTPSNKVTEKGKYVELRCDPISGHTALYWYRQSLGQGPEFLIYFQGTGAADDSGLPNDRFFAVRPEGSVSTLKIQRTERGDSAVYLCASSFTYEAFFGQGTRLTVV.

The chain links TRBV12-3 or TRBV12-4 to TRBJ1-3; no clear D gene. The CDR3 totals 14 residues. Trimming removed 8 bases at V and 6 bases at J, with 17 bases between. In DNA form, the CDR3 reads TGTGCCAGCTGCTTTCGGCAAGAAGAAAACACCATATATTTT. Residues: CASCFRQEENTIYF.

V gene TRBV11-2 combines with J gene TRBJ1-1, with 10 bases lining up with TRBD1. Germline CDR1 SGHAT, CDR2 FQNNGV. J was trimmed by 1 base and V by 5 bases; bases with no gene match: 10. The CDR3 contains 17 residues. The CDR3 spells CASSITWDRGKNTEAFF. DNA of the CDR3: TGTGCCAGCAGCATTACATGGGACAGGGGCAAGAACACTGAAGCTTTCTTT.

This clonotype was picked up a small number of times. The chain combines TRBV11-3 with TRBJ2-1; 16 positions agree with TRBD2. V dropped 1 base and J dropped 12; count of bases not matched to a gene: 9. CDR1 and CDR2 (germline): SGHNT, YENEEA. This CDR3 has 17 residues. CDR3 in amino acids: CASSLVGTGLAGGRQFF. For the CDR3, the DNA is TGTGCCAGCAGCTTAGTGGGCACGGGACTAGCGGGAGGGAGGCAGTTCTTC.

This clonotype appeared many times. This chain links TRBV12-3 or TRBV12-4 with TRBJ2-7; D is undetermined. This CDR3 spans 13 amino acids. The V gene lost 2 bases and the J gene lost 3 bases, with 8 bases spanning the gap. CDR3 nucleotides: TGTGCCAGCAGTTTAAGACTCAGCTACGAGCAGTACTTC. Translated: CASSLRLSYEQYF.

This clonotype was recorded many times. This chain connects TRBV5-1 to TRBJ2-1; TRBD2 might be the D (5 bases). V shed 1 base and J shed 0 bases, with 11 bases lying between them. This CDR3 is built from 16 residues. The germline V gene encodes CDR1 SGHRS and CDR2 YFSETQ. As DNA, the CDR3 is TGCGCCAGCAGCTTGATGCGGGCTAGCTCCTACAATGAGCAGTTCTTC. Translated, it gives CASSLMRASSYNEQFF. The full variable domain, with the rest looked up from reference TRBV5-1 and TRBJ2-1, is KAGVTQTPRYLIKTRGQQVTLSCSPISGHRSVSWYQQTPGQGLQFLFEYFSETQRNKGNFPGRFSGRQFSNSRSEMNVSTLELGDSALYLCASSLMRASSYNEQFFGPGTRLTVL.

This clonotype was seen ten or more times. The V and J genes are TRBV11-3 and TRBJ2-7; 7 nucleotides align to TRBD2. J gave up 5 bases and V 5 bases, and 9 bases lay outside the gene matches. This CDR3 spans 14 amino acids. Germline assignment: CDR1 SGHNT and CDR2 YENEEA. DNA for the CDR3: TGTGCCAGCAGCACCCCATCGGGAGGTAACGAGCAGTACGTC. Translated: CASSTPSGGNEQYV.

This chain joins TRBV12-3 or TRBV12-4 and TRBJ1-5; 11 positions match TRBD1. The ends lost 6 bases at V and 14 bases at J; junction bases unmatched: 9. The length of the CDR3 is 13 residues. CDR3 sequence reads: CASRGGQGEGKHF. For the CDR3, the DNA is TGTGCCAGCAGGGGGGGACAGGGGGAGGGTAAGCATTTT.